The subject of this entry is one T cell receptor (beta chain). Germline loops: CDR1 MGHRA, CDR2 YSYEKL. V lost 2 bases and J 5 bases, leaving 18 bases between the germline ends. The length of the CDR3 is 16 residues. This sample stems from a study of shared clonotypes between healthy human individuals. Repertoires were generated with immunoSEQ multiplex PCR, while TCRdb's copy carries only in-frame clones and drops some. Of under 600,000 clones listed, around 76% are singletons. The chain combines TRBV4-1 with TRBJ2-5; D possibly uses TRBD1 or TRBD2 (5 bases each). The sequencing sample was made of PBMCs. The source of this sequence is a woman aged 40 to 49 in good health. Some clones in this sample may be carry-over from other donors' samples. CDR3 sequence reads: CASSQHRDPWGETQYF. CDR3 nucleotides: TGCGCCAGCAGCCAACACCGGGACCCTTGGGGGGAGACCCAGTACTTC.